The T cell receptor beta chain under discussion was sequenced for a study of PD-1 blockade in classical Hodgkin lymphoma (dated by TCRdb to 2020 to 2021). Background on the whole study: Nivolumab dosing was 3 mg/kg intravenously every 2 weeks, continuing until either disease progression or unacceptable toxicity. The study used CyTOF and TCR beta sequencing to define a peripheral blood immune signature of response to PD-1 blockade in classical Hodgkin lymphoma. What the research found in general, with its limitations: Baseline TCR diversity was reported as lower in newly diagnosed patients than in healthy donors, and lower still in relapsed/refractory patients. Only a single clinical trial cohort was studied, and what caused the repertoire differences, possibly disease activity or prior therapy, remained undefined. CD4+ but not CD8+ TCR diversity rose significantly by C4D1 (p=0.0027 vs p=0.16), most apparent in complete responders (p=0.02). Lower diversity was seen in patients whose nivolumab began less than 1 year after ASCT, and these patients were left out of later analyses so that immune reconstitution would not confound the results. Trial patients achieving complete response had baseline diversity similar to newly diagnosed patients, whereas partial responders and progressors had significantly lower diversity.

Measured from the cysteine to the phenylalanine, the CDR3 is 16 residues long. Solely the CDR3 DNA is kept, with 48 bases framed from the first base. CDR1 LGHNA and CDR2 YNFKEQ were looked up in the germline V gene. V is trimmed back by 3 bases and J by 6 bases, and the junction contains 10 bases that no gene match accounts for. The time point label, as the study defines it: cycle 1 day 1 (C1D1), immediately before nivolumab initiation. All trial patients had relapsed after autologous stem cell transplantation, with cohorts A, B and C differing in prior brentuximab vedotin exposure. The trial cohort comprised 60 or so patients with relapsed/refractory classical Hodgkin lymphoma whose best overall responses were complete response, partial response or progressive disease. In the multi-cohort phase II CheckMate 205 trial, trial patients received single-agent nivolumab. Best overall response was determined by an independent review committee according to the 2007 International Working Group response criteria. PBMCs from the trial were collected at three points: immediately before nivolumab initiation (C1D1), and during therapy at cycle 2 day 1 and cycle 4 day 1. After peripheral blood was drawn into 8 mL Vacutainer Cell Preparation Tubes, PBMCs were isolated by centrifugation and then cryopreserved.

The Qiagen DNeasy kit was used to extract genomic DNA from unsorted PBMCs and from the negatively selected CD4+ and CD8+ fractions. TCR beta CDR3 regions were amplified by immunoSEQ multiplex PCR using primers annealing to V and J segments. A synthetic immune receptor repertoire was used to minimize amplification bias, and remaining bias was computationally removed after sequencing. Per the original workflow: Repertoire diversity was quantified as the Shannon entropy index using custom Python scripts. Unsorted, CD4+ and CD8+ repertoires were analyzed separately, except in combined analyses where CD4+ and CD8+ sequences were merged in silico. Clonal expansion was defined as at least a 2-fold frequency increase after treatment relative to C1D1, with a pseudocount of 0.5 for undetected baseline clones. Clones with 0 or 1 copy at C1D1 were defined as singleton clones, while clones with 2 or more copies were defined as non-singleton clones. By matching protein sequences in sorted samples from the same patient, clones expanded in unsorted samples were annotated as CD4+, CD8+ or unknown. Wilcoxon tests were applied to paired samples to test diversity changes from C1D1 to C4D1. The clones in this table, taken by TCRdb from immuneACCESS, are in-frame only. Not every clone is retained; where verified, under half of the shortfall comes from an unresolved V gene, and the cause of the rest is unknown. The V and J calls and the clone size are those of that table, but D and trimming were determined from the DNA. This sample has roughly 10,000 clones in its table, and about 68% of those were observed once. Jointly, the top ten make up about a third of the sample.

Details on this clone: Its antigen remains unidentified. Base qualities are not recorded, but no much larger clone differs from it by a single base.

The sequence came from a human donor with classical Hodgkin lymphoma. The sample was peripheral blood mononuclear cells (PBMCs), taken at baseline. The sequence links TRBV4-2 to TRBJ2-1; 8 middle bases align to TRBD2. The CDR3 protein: CASSQTSVEPINEQFF. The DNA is TGTGCCAGCAGCCAGACTAGCGTCGAGCCAATCAATGAGCAGTTCTTC.